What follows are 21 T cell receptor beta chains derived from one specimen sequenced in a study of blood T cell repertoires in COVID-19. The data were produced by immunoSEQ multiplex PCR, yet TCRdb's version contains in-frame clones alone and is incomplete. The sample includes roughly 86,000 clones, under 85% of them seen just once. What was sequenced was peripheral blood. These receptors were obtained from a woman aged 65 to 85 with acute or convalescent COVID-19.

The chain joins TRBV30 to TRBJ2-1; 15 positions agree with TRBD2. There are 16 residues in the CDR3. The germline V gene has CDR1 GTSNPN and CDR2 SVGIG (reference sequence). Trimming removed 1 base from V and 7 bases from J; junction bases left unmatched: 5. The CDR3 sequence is CAWSAGTSGGRNEQFF. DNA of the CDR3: TGTGCCTGGAGTGCAGGGACTAGCGGGGGGCGGAATGAGCAGTTCTTC.

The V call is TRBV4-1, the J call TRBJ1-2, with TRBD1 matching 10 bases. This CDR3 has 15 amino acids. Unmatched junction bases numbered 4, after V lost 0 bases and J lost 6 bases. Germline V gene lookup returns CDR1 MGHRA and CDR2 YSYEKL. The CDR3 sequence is CASSQEEGQGDGYTF. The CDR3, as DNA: TGCGCCAGCAGCCAAGAGGAAGGACAGGGGGATGGCTACACCTTC.

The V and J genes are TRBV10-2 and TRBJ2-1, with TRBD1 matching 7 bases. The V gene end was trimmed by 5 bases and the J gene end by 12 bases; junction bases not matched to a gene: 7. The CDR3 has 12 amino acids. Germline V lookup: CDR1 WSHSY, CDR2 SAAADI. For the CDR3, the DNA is TGCGCCAGCAGTTTAGAGGGGGACAGGCAGTTCTTC. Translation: CASSLEGDRQFF.

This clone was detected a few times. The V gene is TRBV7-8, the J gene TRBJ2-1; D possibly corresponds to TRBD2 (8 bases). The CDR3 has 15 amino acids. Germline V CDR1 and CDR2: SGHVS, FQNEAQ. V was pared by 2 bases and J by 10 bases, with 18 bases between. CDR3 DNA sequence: TGTGCCAGCAGCTTAACCGGGAGGGGGCAACGAGAGCAGTTCTTC. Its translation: CASSLTGRGQREQFF.

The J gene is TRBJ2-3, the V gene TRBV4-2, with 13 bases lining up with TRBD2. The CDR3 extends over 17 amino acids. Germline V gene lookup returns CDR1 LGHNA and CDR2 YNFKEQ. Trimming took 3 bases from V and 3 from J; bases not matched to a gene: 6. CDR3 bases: TGTGCCAGCAGCCACAGGACTAGCGGGGGAGCTACAGATACGCAGTATTTT. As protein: CASSHRTSGGATDTQYF.

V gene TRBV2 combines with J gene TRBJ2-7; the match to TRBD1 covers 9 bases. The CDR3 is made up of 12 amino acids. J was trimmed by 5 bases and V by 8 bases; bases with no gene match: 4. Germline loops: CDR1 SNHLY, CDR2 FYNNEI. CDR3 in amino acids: CASGTGGDEQYF. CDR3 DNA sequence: TGTGCCAGCGGTACAGGGGGCGACGAGCAGTACTTC.

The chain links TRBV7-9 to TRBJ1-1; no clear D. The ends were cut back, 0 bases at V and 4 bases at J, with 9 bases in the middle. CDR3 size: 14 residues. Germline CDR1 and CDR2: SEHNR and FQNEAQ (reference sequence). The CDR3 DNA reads TGTGCCAGCAGCTTAGCCTTGGCAGTCACTGAAGCTTTCTTT. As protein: CASSLALAVTEAFF.

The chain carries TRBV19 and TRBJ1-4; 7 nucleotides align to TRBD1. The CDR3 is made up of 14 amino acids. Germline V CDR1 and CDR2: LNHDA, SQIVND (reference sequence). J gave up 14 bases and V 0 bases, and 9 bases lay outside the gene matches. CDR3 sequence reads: CASSIDGTALVLFF. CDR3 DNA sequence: TGTGCCAGTAGTATAGATGGGACAGCCTTGGTTCTGTTTTTT.

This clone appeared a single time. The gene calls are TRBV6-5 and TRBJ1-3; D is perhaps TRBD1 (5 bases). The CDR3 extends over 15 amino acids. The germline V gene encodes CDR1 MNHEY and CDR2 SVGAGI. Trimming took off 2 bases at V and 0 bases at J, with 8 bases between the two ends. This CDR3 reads CASSYPTGSGNTIYF. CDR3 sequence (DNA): TGTGCCAGCAGTTACCCCACAGGCTCTGGAAACACCATATATTTT.

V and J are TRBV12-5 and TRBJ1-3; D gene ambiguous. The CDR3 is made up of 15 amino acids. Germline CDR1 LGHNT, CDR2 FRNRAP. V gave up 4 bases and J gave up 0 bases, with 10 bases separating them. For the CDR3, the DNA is TGTGCTAGTGGTTCGGGGTATTTCTCTGGAAACACCATATATTTT. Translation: CASGSGYFSGNTIYF.

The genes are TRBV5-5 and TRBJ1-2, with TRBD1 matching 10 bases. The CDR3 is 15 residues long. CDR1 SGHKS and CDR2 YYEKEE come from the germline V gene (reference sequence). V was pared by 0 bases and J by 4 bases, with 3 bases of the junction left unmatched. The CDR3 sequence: CASSLDGTGAYGYTF. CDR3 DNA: TGTGCCAGCAGCTTGGACGGGACAGGGGCCTATGGCTACACCTTC.

The CDR3 DNA is TGCAGCCCTGCGGACAGGGCAAACTATGGCTACACCTTC. It yields the protein CSPADRANYGYTF. This chain uses TRBV29-1 with TRBJ1-2; 8 bases line up with TRBD1. From germline, CDR1 is SQVTM and CDR2 ANQGSEA. This CDR3 comprises 13 residues. V was clipped by 8 bases and J by 2 bases; unmatched bases: 7.

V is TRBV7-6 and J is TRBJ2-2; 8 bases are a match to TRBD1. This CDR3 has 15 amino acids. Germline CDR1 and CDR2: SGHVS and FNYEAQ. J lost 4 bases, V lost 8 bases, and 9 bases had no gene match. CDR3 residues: CASGVAGGITGELFF. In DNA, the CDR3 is TGTGCCAGCGGGGTCGCAGGGGGCATCACCGGGGAGCTGTTTTTT.

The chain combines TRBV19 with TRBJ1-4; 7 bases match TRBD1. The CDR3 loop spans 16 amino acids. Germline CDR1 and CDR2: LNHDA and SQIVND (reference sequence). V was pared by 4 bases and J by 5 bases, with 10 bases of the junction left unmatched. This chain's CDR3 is CASSRQGASNNEKLFF. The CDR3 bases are TGTGCCAGTAGTAGACAGGGAGCCAGCAACAATGAAAAACTGTTTTTT. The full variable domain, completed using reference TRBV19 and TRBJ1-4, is DGGITQSPKYLFRKEGQNVTLSCEQNLNHDAMYWYRQDPGQGLRLIYYSQIVNDFQKGDIAEGYSVSREKKESFPLTVTSAQKNPTAFYLCASSRQGASNNEKLFFGSGTQLSVL.

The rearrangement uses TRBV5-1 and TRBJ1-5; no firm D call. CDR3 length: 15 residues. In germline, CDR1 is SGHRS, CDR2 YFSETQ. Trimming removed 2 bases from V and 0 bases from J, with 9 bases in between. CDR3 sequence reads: CASSLSGNSNQPQHF. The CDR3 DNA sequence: TGCGCCAGCAGCTTATCCGGGAATAGCAATCAGCCCCAGCATTTT.

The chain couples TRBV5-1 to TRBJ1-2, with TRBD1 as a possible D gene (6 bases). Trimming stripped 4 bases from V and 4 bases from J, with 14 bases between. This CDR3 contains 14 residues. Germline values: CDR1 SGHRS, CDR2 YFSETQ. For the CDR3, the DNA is TGCGCCAGCAGCCTCCGGACAGAAACCTATGGCTACACCTTC. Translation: CASSLRTETYGYTF. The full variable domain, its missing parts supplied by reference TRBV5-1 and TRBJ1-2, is KAGVTQTPRYLIKTRGQQVTLSCSPISGHRSVSWYQQTPGQGLQFLFEYFSETQRNKGNFPGRFSGRQFSNSRSEMNVSTLELGDSALYLCASSLRTETYGYTFGSGTRLTVV.

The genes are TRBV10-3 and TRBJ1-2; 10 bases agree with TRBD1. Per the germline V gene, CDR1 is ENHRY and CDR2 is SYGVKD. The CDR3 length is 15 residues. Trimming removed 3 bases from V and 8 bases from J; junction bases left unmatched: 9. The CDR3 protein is CAISDSLGQGGGYTF. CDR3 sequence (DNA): TGTGCCATCAGTGACTCTTTAGGACAGGGGGGAGGCTACACCTTC.

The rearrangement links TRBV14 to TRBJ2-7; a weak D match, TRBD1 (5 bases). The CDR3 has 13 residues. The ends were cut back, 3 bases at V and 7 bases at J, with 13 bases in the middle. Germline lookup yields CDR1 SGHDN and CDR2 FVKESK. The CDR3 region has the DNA TGTGCCAGCAGCCATAGCAGGGTTCGGGAGCAGTACTTC. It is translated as CASSHSRVREQYF.

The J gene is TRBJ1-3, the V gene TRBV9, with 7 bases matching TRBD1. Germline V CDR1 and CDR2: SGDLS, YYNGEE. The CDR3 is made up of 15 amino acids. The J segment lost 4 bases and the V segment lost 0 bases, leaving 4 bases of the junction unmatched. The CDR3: CASSVDQGGGNTIYF. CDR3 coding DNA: TGTGCCAGCAGCGTAGATCAGGGGGGAGGAAACACCATATATTTT.

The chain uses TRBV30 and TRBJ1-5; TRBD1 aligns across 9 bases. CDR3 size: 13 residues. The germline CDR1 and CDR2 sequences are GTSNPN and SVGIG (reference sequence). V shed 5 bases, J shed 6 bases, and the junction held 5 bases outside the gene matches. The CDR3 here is CAWHRGPGQPQHF. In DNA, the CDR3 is TGTGCCTGGCACAGGGGGCCCGGTCAGCCCCAGCATTTT.

The CDR3 reads CASSGRTGLNEKLFF. The CDR3 bases are TGTGCCAGCAGCGGTCGGACAGGGCTTAATGAAAAACTGTTTTTT. The genes are TRBV5-5 and TRBJ1-4; 8 nucleotides agree with TRBD1. The CDR3 runs to 15 residues. CDR1 and CDR2 from the germline V gene are SGHKS and YYEKEE (reference sequence). Trimming cost V 4 bases and J 4 bases; bases outside gene matches: 6.